The present T cell receptor (beta chain) was sequenced within a study of T cell repertoires in cytomegalovirus infection. The wider study: Use of recently identified HLA-C-restricted and well-studied HLA-B-restricted CMV epitopes was part of the study. An indication of both CMV infection and matching HLA type came from public TCR beta signatures. Overall study findings and caveats: Across the ex vivo response, the dominant clonotypes were HLA-C-restricted CMV-specific TCR beta clonotypes.

This clonotype was seen a few times. Its specificity is not known. Germline V gene data show CDR1 as MNHEY and CDR2 as SVGAGI. With 0 bases removed from V and 3 bases from J, the gap between germline ends came to 14 bases. CDR3 size: 16 residues. MiXCR was run by TCRdb on the reads, yielding one entry per CDR3 protein. The top ten clones hold roughly 70% of a sample with about 89,000 distinct CDR3 sequences, approximately 32% of them seen once. This rearrangement joins TRBV6-5 to TRBJ1-1; perhaps TRBD1 as D (5 bases). This sequence originates from a human donor in good health (CMV status not recorded). Some clones in this sample may be carry-over from other donors' samples. The sequences come from CD8+ T cells from cultured PBMCs, collected from culture after CMV antigen stimulation. CDR3 in amino acids: CASSYSADSTDTEAFF. The DNA of the CDR3 is TGTGCCAGCAGTTACTCGGCCGACAGTACAGACACTGAAGCTTTCTTT.